The rows below give T cell receptor beta chains drawn from one sample of a study of T cells expressing NK-cell markers. After re-calling the 5' RACE reads, TCRdb lists one entry per CDR3 protein, DNA absent. Its listing shows almost 450,000 distinct CDR3 sequences. Sequencing was performed on blood T cells: a sorted CD56 or NKG2C T cell subset, CD4+ or CD8+ T cells, or bulk PBMC T cells (not recorded which). These receptors originate from a woman aged 18 to 75 in good health. Both conserved end residues are part of each CDR3. Some rows mark clone size as missing; the rest say once, few, many or name a class of expanded clone.

abundance: NA
v_gene: TRBV5-6
j_gene: TRBJ1-4
CDR3aa: CASSSDRRKGEKLFF

abundance: NA
v_gene: TRBV24-1
j_gene: TRBJ2-2
CDR3aa: CATSDGEIGELFF

abundance: NA
v_gene: TRBV12-3/TRBV12-4
j_gene: TRBJ2-1
CDR3aa: CASRPTSNEQFF

abundance: NA
v_gene: TRBV20-1
j_gene: TRBJ2-5
CDR3aa: CSAAPGPSEETQYF

abundance: NA
v_gene: TRBV20-1
j_gene: TRBJ1-1
CDR3aa: CSASLTGNSVIAFF

abundance: NA
v_gene: TRBV11-2
j_gene: TRBJ2-3
CDR3aa: CASSLVVLAQPTPTDTQYF

abundance: NA
v_gene: TRBV5-1
j_gene: TRBJ1-1
CDR3aa: CASSWAGTGNTEAFF

abundance: NA
v_gene: TRBV6-2/TRBV6-3
j_gene: TRBJ2-2
CDR3aa: CASWGTARGELFF

abundance: NA
v_gene: TRBV4-3
j_gene: TRBJ1-5
CDR3aa: CTSSPGTGRSYSNQPQHF

abundance: NA
v_gene: TRBV5-1
j_gene: TRBJ1-1
CDR3aa: CASSLRDRANTEAFF

abundance: NA
v_gene: TRBV29-1
j_gene: TRBJ2-2
CDR3aa: CSARAGGRTGELFF

abundance: NA
v_gene: TRBV24-1
j_gene: TRBJ2-7
CDR3aa: CATSDAGTHAYEQYF

abundance: NA
v_gene: TRBV7-9
j_gene: TRBJ2-2
CDR3aa: CASSPGLVGTGELFF

abundance: NA
v_gene: TRBV10-1
j_gene: TRBJ1-4
CDR3aa: CASRRTGDEKLFF

abundance: NA
v_gene: TRBV7-3
j_gene: TRBJ2-1
CDR3aa: CASSLSWASGGNEQFF

abundance: NA
v_gene: TRBV19
j_gene: TRBJ2-1
CDR3aa: CATRLAGVHNEQFF

abundance: NA
v_gene: TRBV20-1
j_gene: TRBJ2-7
CDR3aa: CSATDIAASSYEQYF

abundance: NA
v_gene: TRBV20-1
j_gene: TRBJ2-2
CDR3aa: CSAYTGTSGPRNTGELFF

abundance: NA
v_gene: TRBV6-2/TRBV6-3
j_gene: TRBJ2-7
CDR3aa: CASSYSVGGGYEQYF

abundance: NA
v_gene: TRBV7-2
j_gene: TRBJ2-1
CDR3aa: CASSLAVSLAAYNEQFF

abundance: NA
v_gene: TRBV7-2
j_gene: TRBJ2-3
CDR3aa: CASSGGPGSTDTQYF

abundance: NA
v_gene: TRBV7-8
j_gene: TRBJ2-5
CDR3aa: CASISGGFQETQYF

abundance: medium-sized
v_gene: TRBV20-1
j_gene: TRBJ2-1
CDR3aa: CSAKQVANYNEQFF

abundance: NA
v_gene: TRBV4-2
j_gene: TRBJ1-1
CDR3aa: CASSQRAGEGTEAFF

abundance: NA
v_gene: TRBV12-3/TRBV12-4
j_gene: TRBJ2-1
CDR3aa: CASSFPGVNEQFF

abundance: NA
v_gene: TRBV6-2/TRBV6-3
j_gene: TRBJ2-5
CDR3aa: CASRRARLAEETQYF

abundance: NA
v_gene: TRBV4-3
j_gene: TRBJ1-6
CDR3aa: CASSQDHAGTVNSPLHF

abundance: NA
v_gene: TRBV27
j_gene: TRBJ1-5
CDR3aa: CASSPRGAGNQPQHF

abundance: NA
v_gene: TRBV6-2/TRBV6-3
j_gene: TRBJ2-1
CDR3aa: CASSKAGGEANEQFF

abundance: NA
v_gene: TRBV25-1
j_gene: TRBJ2-6
CDR3aa: CASKRGGANVLTF

abundance: NA
v_gene: TRBV18
j_gene: TRBJ1-4
CDR3aa: CASSQDGATNEKLFF

abundance: NA
v_gene: TRBV11-3
j_gene: TRBJ2-2
CDR3aa: CASSPGTETGELFF

abundance: NA
v_gene: TRBV4-3
j_gene: TRBJ1-3
CDR3aa: CASSQETGVSGNTIYF

abundance: NA
v_gene: TRBV29-1
j_gene: TRBJ2-1
CDR3aa: CSVERTVGNEQFF

abundance: NA
v_gene: TRBV28
j_gene: TRBJ1-1
CDR3aa: CASTWGQHRPGPEAFF

abundance: NA
v_gene: TRBV20-1
j_gene: TRBJ2-1
CDR3aa: CSARGLARIHEQFF

abundance: NA
v_gene: TRBV4-2
j_gene: TRBJ2-1
CDR3aa: CASSLGPGAQAYNEQFF

abundance: NA
v_gene: TRBV2
j_gene: TRBJ2-2
CDR3aa: CASRPATNTGELFF

abundance: NA
v_gene: TRBV29-1
j_gene: TRBJ1-2
CDR3aa: CSVYLVPPYGYTF

abundance: NA
v_gene: TRBV6-2/TRBV6-3
j_gene: TRBJ1-2
CDR3aa: CASSLKANYGYTF

abundance: NA
v_gene: TRBV20-1
j_gene: TRBJ1-5
CDR3aa: CSARDARTNQPQHF

abundance: NA
v_gene: TRBV24-1
j_gene: TRBJ2-2
CDR3aa: CATSVSGGITGELFF

abundance: NA
v_gene: TRBV7-6
j_gene: TRBJ2-5
CDR3aa: CASSLEGGFGETQYF

abundance: NA
v_gene: TRBV29-1
j_gene: TRBJ2-5
CDR3aa: CSVLGLYQETQYF

abundance: NA
v_gene: TRBV30
j_gene: TRBJ2-4
CDR3aa: CAYSVGGKNIQYF

abundance: NA
v_gene: TRBV12-3/TRBV12-4
j_gene: TRBJ2-1
CDR3aa: CASSLAGWRSNEQFF

abundance: NA
v_gene: TRBV12-3/TRBV12-4
j_gene: TRBJ2-3
CDR3aa: CASRAWTGVRADTQYF

abundance: NA
v_gene: TRBV29-1
j_gene: TRBJ2-3
CDR3aa: CSVARPPDTQYF

abundance: NA
v_gene: TRBV6-2/TRBV6-3
j_gene: TRBJ2-3
CDR3aa: CASRSSWDSQGDTQYF

abundance: NA
v_gene: TRBV27
j_gene: TRBJ1-2
CDR3aa: CASSFRAGYSYGYTF

abundance: NA
v_gene: TRBV7-9
j_gene: TRBJ2-7
CDR3aa: CASSTAPPYEQYF

abundance: NA
v_gene: TRBV7-6
j_gene: TRBJ1-4
CDR3aa: CASSTQQGYYEKLFF

abundance: NA
v_gene: TRBV29-1
j_gene: TRBJ2-7
CDR3aa: CSVVGVRYEQYF

abundance: NA
v_gene: TRBV7-2
j_gene: TRBJ1-5
CDR3aa: CASSALTGANQPQHF

abundance: NA
v_gene: TRBV20-1
j_gene: TRBJ2-5
CDR3aa: CSAPTSGSSETQYF